This is a list of T cell receptor beta chains from one sample in a study of blood T cells in healthy people across ages. TCRdb reprocessed the 5' RACE reads via MiXCR and lists one record per CDR3 protein. Of about 970,000 distinct CDR3 sequences in the sample, roughly 47% were seen once. The sequenced sample was blood. All receptors come from a woman aged 60-70 years in good health. The CDR3 runs from the conserved cysteine through the conserved F or W. A D gene is named only where the DNA matches it firmly. A clone size is listed for some rows: how often the clone was seen (once, few, many), or a class if it is expanded.

v_call	j_call	d_call	clone_size	cdr3_aa	cdr3_nt
TRBV28	TRBJ1-6	NA	NA	CASSGPTGGGDAPLHF	TGTGCCAGCAGTGGACCAACCGGGGGAGGCGACGCACCGCTCCACTTT
TRBV5-6	TRBJ2-5	NA	few	CASSFRTPQETQYF	TGTGCCAGCAGCTTTCGGACACCTCAAGAGACCCAGTACTTC
TRBV20-1	TRBJ2-4	TRBD2	NA	CSARGGGRGKNIQYF	TGCAGTGCTAGGGGTGGCGGGAGGGGTAAAAACATTCAGTACTTC
TRBV6-2/TRBV6-3	TRBJ2-5	TRBD2	NA	CASNRIHGGETQYF	TGTGCCAGCAATCGGATCCACGGGGGGGAGACCCAGTACTTC
TRBV27	TRBJ2-1	NA	NA	CASSRATPSSYNEQFF	TGTGCCAGCAGTCGGGCCACCCCGTCTTCCTACAATGAGCAGTTCTTC
TRBV20-1	TRBJ2-7	NA	NA	CSAYSGTSSYEQYF	TGCAGTGCTTATAGCGGCACAAGCTCCTACGAGCAGTACTTC
TRBV12-3/TRBV12-4	TRBJ2-3	TRBD2	few	CASRPGLPTDTQYF	TGTGCCAGCAGACCGGGACTACCCACAGATACGCAGTATTTT
TRBV18	TRBJ2-7	TRBD1	few	CASSPTGTGLGEQYF	TGTGCCAGCTCACCAACCGGGACAGGGTTGGGCGAGCAGTACTTC
TRBV4-2	TRBJ2-5	TRBD1	NA	CASSQDLGTGKTQYF	TGTGCCAGCAGCCAAGACCTGGGGACAGGGAAGACCCAGTACTTC
TRBV20-1	TRBJ2-3	TRBD2	once	CSARDLSGRSADTQYF	TGCAGTGCTAGAGATCTGAGCGGGAGATCAGCAGATACGCAGTATTTT
TRBV4-3	TRBJ2-1	NA	few	CASSQDLAHNEQFF	TGCGCCAGCAGCCAAGATCTGGCCCACAATGAGCAGTTCTTC
TRBV5-4	TRBJ2-7	TRBD1	NA	CASSLPQGAHSYNEQYF	TGTGCCAGCAGCTTGCCCCAGGGGGCTCACTCCTACAATGAGCAGTACTTC
TRBV5-1	TRBJ2-3	NA	NA	CASSFQTSTDTQYF	TGCGCCAGCAGCTTTCAGACCAGCACAGATACGCAGTATTTT
TRBV4-2	TRBJ2-7	NA	NA	CASSQPGSLSEQYF	TGTGCCAGCAGCCAGCCCGGGTCCTTGAGCGAGCAGTACTTC